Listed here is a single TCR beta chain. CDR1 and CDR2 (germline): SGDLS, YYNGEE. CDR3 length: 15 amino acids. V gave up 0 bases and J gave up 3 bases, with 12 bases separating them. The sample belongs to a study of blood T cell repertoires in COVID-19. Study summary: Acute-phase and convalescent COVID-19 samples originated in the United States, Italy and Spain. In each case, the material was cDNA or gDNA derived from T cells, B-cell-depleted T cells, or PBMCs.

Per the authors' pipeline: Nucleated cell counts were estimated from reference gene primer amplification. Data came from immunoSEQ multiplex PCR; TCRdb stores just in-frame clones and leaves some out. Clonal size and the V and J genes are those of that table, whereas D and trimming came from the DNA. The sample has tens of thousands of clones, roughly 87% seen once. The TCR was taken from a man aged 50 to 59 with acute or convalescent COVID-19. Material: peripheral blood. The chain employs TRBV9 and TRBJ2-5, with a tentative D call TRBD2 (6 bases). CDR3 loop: CASSVATGAEETQYF. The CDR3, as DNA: TGTGCCAGCAGCGTAGCTACGGGAGCAGAAGAGACCCAGTACTTC.